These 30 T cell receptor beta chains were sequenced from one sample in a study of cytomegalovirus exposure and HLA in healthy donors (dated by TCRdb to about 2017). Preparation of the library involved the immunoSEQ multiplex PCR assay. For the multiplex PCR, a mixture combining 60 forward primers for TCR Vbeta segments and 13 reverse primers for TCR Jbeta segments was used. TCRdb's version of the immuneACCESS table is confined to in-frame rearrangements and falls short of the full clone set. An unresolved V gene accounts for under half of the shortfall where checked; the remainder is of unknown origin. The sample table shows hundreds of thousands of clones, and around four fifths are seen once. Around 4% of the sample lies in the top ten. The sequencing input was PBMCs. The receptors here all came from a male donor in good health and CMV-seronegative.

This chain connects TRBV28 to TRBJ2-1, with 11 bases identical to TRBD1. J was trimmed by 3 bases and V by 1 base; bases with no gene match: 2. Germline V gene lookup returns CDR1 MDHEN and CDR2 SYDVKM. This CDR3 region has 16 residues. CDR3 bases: TGTGCCAGCAGTTTATCCGGGACAGGGGGCTACAATGAGCAGTTCTTC. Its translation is CASSLSGTGGYNEQFF.

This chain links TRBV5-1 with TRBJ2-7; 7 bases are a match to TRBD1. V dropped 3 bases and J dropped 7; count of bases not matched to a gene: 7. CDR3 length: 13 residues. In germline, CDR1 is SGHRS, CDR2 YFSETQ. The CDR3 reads CASSSDRVREQYF. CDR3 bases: TGCGCCAGCAGCTCTGACAGGGTTCGGGAGCAGTACTTC.

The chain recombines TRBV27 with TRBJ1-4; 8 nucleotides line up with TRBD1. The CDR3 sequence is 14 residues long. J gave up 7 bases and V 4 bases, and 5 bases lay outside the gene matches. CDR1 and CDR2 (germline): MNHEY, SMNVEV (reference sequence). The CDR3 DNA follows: TGTGCCAGCAGTTACCAGGGGGCCGGTGAAAAACTGTTTTTT. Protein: CASSYQGAGEKLFF. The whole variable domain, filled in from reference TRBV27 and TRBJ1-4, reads EAQVTQNPRYLITVTGKKLTVTCSQNMNHEYMSWYRQDPGLGLRQIYYSMNVEVTDKGDVPEGYKVSRKEKRNFPLILESPSPNQTSLYFCASSYQGAGEKLFFGSGTQLSVL.

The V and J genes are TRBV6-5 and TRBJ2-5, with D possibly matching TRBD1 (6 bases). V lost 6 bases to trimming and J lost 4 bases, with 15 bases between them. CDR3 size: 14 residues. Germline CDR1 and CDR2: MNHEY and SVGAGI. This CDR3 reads CASREAWGRETQYF. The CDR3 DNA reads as TGTGCCAGCAGGGAGGCTTGGGGGCGAGAGACCCAGTACTTC.

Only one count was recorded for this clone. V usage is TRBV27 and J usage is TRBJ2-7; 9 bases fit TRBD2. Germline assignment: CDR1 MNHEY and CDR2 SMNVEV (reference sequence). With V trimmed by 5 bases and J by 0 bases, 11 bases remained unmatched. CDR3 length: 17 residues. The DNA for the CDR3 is TGTGCCAGCAGTGGGGGCGGGGGCGGGAGGGCCTCCTACGAGCAGTACTTC. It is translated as CASSGGGGGRASYEQYF.

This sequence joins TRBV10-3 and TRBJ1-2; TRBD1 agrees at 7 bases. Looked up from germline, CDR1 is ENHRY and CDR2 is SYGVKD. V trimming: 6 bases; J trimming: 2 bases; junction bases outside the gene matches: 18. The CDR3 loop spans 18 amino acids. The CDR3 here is CAISSQGLGPWANYGYTF. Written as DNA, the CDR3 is TGTGCCATCAGCTCACAGGGGTTGGGCCCTTGGGCCAACTATGGCTACACCTTC.

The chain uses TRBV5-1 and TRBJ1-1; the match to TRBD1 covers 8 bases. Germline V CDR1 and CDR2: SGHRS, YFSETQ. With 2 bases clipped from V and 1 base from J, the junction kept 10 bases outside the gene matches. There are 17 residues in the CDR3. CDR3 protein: CASSFLGTGAPNTEAFF. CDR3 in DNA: TGCGCCAGCAGCTTCTTGGGGACAGGTGCCCCGAACACTGAAGCTTTCTTT. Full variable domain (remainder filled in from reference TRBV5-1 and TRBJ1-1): KAGVTQTPRYLIKTRGQQVTLSCSPISGHRSVSWYQQTPGQGLQFLFEYFSETQRNKGNFPGRFSGRQFSNSRSEMNVSTLELGDSALYLCASSFLGTGAPNTEAFFGQGTRLTVV.

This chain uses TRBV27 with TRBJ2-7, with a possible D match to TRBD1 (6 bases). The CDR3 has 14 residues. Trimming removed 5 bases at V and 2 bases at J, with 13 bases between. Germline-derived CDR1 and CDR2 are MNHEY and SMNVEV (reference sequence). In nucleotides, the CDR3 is TGTGCCAGCAGTACCTGGGACAACCCCTACGAGCAGTACTTC. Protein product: CASSTWDNPYEQYF.

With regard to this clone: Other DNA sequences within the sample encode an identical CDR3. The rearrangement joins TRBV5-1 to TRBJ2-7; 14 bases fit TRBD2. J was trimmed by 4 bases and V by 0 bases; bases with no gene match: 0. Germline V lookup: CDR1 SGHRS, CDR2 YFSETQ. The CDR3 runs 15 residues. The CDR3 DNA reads TGCGCCAGCAGCTTGGGACTAGCGGGAGGGTACGAGCAGTACTTC. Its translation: CASSLGLAGGYEQYF.

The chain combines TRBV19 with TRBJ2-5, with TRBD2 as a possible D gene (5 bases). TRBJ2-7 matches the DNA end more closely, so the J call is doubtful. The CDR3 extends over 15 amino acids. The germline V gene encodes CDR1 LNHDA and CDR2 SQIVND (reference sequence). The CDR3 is CASSISSFSKYEQYF. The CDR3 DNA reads TGTGCCAGTAGTATATCTAGCTTCTCGAAGTACGAGCAGTACTTC.

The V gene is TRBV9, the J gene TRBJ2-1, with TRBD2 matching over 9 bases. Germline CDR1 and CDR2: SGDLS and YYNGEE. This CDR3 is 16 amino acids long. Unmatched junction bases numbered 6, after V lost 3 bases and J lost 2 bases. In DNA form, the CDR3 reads TGTGCCAGCAGCGATAGCGGGGGTATTACCTACAATGAGCAGTTCTTC. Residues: CASSDSGGITYNEQFF.

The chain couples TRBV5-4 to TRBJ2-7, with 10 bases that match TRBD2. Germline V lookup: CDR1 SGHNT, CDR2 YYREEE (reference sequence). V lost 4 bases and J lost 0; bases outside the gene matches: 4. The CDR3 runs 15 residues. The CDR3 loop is CASSPRTSGSYEQYF. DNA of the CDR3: TGTGCCAGCAGCCCTAGGACTAGCGGCTCCTACGAGCAGTACTTC.

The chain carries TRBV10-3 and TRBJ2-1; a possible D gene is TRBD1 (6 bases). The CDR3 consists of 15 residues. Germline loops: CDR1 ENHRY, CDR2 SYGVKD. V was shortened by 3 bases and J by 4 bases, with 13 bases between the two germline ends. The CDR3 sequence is CAISEGGGQYNEQFF. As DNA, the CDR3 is TGTGCCATCAGTGAAGGCGGCGGACAGTACAATGAGCAGTTCTTC.

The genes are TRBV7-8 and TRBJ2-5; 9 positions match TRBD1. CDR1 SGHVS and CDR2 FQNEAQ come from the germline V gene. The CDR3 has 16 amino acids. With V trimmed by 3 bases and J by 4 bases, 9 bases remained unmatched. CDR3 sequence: CASSFPGTGLGETQYF. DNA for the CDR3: TGTGCCAGCAGCTTCCCCGGGACAGGGTTGGGAGAGACCCAGTACTTC.

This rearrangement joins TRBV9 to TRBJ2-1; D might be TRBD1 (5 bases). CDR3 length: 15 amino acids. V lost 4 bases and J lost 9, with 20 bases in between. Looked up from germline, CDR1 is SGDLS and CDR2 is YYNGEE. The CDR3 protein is CASSTRWGQGTEQFF. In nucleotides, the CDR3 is TGTGCCAGCAGCACCCGTTGGGGTCAGGGCACTGAGCAGTTCTTC.

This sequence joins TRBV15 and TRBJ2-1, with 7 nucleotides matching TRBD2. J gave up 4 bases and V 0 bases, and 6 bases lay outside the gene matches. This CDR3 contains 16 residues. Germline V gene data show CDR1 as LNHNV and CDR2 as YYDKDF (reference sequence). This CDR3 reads CATSRDIGEGYNEQFF. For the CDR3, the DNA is TGTGCCACCAGCAGAGATATTGGGGAGGGGTACAATGAGCAGTTCTTC.

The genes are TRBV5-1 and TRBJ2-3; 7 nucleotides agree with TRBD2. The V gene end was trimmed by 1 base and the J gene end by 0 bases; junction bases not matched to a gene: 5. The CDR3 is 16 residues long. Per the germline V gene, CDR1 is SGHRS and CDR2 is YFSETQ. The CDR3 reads CASSLSPSGSTDTQYF. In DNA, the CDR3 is TGCGCCAGCAGCTTGTCCCCTAGCGGTAGCACAGATACGCAGTATTTT.

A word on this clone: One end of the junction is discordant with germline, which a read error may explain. Here the CDR3 reads CSSSIPTGGLTEAFF. Here the CDR3 DNA reads TGTTCCAGCAGCATTCCGACAGGCGGGCTCACTGAAGCTTTCTTT. This chain links TRBV7-9 with TRBJ1-1; the D gene is possibly TRBD1 (6 bases). Germline CDR1 reads SEHNR; CDR2 reads FQNEAQ (reference sequence). The CDR3 spans 15 residues.

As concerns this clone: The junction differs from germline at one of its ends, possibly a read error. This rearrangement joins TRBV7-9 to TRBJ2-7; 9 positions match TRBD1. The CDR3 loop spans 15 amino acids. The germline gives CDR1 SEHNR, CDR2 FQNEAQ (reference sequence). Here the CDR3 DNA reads TGTTCCAGCAGCTTAAAAGGGACAGGGATCTACGAGCAGTACTTC. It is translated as CSSSLKGTGIYEQYF.

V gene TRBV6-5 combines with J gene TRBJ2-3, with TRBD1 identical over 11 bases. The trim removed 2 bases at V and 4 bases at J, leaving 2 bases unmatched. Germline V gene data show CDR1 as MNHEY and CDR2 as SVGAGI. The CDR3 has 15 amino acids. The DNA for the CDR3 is TGTGCCAGCAGTTACGGGACAGGGGGGCCAGATACGCAGTATTTT. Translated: CASSYGTGGPDTQYF.

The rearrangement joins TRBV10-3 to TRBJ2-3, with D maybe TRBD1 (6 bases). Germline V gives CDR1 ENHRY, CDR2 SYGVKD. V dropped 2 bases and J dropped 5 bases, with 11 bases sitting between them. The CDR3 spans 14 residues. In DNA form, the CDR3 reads TGTGCCATCAGTGAGGGGCAGGGGAGAGATACGCAGTATTTT. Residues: CAISEGQGRDTQYF.

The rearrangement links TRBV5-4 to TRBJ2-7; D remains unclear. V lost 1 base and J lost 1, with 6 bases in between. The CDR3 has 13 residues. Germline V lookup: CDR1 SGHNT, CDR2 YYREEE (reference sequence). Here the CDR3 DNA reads TGTGCCAGCAGCTTGTTCAGTTCCTACGAGCAGTACTTC. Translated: CASSLFSSYEQYF.

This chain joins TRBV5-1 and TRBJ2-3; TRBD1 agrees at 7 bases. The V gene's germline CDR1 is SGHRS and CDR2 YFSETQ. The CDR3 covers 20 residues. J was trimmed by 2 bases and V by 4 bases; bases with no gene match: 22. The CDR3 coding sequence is TGCGCCAGCAGCCTGGACCCGATTACGAGACAGGGTAAATTCACAGATACGCAGTATTTT. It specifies CASSLDPITRQGKFTDTQYF.

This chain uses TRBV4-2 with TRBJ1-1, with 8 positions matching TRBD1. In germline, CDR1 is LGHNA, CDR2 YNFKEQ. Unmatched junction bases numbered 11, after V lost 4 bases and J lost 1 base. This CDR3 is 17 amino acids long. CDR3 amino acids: CASSRPPPTGANTEAFF. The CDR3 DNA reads TGTGCCAGCAGCCGCCCCCCTCCGACAGGGGCGAACACTGAAGCTTTCTTT.

CDR3 loop: CASSFAVSPSGNTIYF. The CDR3 DNA follows: TGTGCCAGCAGCTTCGCGGTGTCTCCCTCTGGAAACACCATATATTTT. The chain is built from TRBV7-9 and TRBJ1-3; D not certain. The CDR3 loop spans 16 amino acids. Germline V gene lookup returns CDR1 SEHNR and CDR2 FQNEAQ (reference sequence). V gave up 3 bases and J gave up 0 bases, with 12 bases separating them.

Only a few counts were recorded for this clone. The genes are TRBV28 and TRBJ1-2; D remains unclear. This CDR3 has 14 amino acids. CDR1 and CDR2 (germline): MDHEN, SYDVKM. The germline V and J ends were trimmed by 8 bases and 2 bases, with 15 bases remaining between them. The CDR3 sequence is CASLFSGSNYGYTF. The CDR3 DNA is TGTGCCAGCCTATTCAGTGGGAGCAACTATGGCTACACCTTC.

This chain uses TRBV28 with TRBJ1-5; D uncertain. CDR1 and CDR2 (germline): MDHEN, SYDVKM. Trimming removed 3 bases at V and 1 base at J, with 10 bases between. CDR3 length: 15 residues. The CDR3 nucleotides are TGTGCCAGCAGTTTGGGAGAGATCAGCAATCAGCCCCAGCATTTT. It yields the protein CASSLGEISNQPQHF.

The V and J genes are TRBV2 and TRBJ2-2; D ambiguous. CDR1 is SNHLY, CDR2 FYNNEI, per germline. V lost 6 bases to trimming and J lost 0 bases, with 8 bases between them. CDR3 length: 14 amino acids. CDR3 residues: CASRAPPNTGELFF. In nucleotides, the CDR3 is TGTGCCAGCAGGGCACCCCCGAACACCGGGGAGCTGTTTTTT.

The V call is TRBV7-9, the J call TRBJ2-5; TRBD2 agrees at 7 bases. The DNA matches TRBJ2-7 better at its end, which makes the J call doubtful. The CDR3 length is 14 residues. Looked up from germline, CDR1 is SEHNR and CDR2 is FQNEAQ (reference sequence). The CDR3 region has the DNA TGTGCCAGCAGCTTAGAGCAGGGACTACGCGAGCAGTACTTC. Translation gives CASSLEQGLREQYF.

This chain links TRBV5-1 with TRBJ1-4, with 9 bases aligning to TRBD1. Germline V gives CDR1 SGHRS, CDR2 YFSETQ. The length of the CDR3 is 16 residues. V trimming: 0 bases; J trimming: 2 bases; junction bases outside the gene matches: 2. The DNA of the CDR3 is TGCGCCAGCAGCTTGGTAGGACAGGGGACTAATGAAAAACTGTTTTTT. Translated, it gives CASSLVGQGTNEKLFF.